Listed below are T cell receptor beta chains from one sample, sequenced in a study of T cells in Graves' hyperthyroidism and ophthalmopathy. MiXCR, applied by TCRdb to the multiplex PCR reads, yields one record per CDR3 protein. The sample contains approximately 640,000 distinct CDR3 sequences, just under 45% of which appear only once. Sequenced material: peripheral blood or thyroid tissue (not recorded which). The receptors come from an adult man with Graves' disease, either hyperthyroidism or ophthalmopathy (not recorded which). Both conserved end residues are part of each CDR3. A D gene is named only where the DNA matches it firmly. The size field is filled for only some rows; it gives once, few, many or a size class.

V	J	size	D	CDR3	DNA
TRBV10-3	TRBJ1-1	many	NA	CAISEREGGHTEAFF	TGTGCCATCAGTGAGCGGGAGGGCGGGCACACTGAAGCTTTCTTT
TRBV29-1	TRBJ1-2	NA	NA	CSGLGDGYTF	TGCAGCGGACTGGGCGATGGCTACACCTTC
TRBV7-9	TRBJ1-5	NA	NA	CASREGGDQPQHF	TGTGCCAGCAGGGAAGGGGGAGATCAGCCCCAGCATTTT
TRBV12-3/TRBV12-4	TRBJ1-6	few	NA	CASSVWRRGGNSPLHF	TGTGCCAGCAGTGTTTGGCGTCGCGGAGGGAATTCACCCCTCCACTTT
TRBV11-2	TRBJ1-2	NA	NA	CASSVYRTDGGYTF	TGTGCCAGCAGCGTCTACAGGACAGACGGTGGCTACACCTTC
TRBV10-3	TRBJ2-7	many	TRBD2	CAIAKGLVSYEQYF	TGTGCCATCGCTAAGGGACTAGTCTCCTACGAGCAGTACTTC
TRBV29-1	TRBJ2-7	few	NA	CSVEDRMGHLYEQYF	TGCAGCGTTGAAGATAGAATGGGACACCTCTACGAGCAGTACTTC
TRBV2	TRBJ2-7	NA	NA	CASSLDTLREQYF	TGTGCCAGCAGTCTGGACACCCTTCGGGAGCAGTACTTC
TRBV7-3	TRBJ2-7	NA	NA	CASSQASGKQYF	TGTGCCAGCAGCCAAGCTTCGGGGAAGCAGTACTTC
TRBV7-9	TRBJ1-2	many	NA	CASSLSGGYTF	TGTGCCAGCAGCTTATCAGGTGGCTACACCTTC
TRBV27	TRBJ1-1	few	NA	CASNNTEAFF	TGTGCCAGCAACAACACTGAAGCTTTCTTT